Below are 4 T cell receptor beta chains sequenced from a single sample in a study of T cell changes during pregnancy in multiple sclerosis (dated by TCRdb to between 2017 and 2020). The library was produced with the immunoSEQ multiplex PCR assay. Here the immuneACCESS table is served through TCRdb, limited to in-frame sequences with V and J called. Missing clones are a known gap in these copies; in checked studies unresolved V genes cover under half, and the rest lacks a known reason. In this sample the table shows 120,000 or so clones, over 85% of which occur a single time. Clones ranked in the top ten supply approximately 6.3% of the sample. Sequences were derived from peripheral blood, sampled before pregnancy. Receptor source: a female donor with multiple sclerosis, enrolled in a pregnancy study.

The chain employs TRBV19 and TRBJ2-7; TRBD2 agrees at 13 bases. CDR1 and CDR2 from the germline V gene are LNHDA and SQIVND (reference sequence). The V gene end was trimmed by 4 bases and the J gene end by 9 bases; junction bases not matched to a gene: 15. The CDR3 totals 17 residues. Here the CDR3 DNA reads TGTGCCAGTAGTACCCCCCCCGGGACTAGCGGGACGTATGCGCAGTACTTC. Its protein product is CASSTPPGTSGTYAQYF. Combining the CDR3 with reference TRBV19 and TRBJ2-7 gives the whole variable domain DGGITQSPKYLFRKEGQNVTLSCEQNLNHDAMYWYRQDPGQGLRLIYYSQIVNDFQKGDIAEGYSVSREKKESFPLTVTSAQKNPTAFYLCASSTPPGTSGTYAQYFGPGTRLTVT.

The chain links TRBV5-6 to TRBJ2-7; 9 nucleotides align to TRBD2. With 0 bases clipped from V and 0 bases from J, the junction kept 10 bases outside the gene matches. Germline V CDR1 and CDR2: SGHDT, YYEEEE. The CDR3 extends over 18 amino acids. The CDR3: CASSLDYSLAGISYEQYF. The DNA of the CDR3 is TGTGCCAGCAGCTTGGACTACTCGCTAGCGGGAATCTCCTACGAGCAGTACTTC.

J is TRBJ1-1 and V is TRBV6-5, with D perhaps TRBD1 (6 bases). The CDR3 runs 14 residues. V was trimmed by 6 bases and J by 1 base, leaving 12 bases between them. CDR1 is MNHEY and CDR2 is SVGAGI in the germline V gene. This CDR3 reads CASSWGQSNTEAFF. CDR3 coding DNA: TGTGCCAGCAGCTGGGGGCAGTCGAACACTGAAGCTTTCTTT.

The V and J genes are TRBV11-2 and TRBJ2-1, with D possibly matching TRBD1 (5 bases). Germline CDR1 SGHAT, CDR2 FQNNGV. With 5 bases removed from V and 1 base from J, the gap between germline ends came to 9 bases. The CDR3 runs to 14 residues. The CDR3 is CASSKDSSYNEQFF. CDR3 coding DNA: TGTGCCAGCAGCAAAGACAGTTCCTACAATGAGCAGTTCTTC.